These T cell receptor beta chains were read from a single sample in a study of T-cell reconstitution after alpha-beta-depleted transplantation in children. TCRdb passed the PCR reads through MiXCR, listing each CDR3 protein once. The table has a few hundred thousand distinct CDR3 sequences, more than 7.5% seen once. The sample here was PBMCs from the stem cell graft donor, taken from the stem cell graft. The receptors derive from a human donor who donated a stem cell graft to a child with SCID. Both conserved end residues are part of each CDR3. A D gene is named only where the DNA matches it firmly. For some rows the clone size is stated as once, few or many, or as a class when expanded; others skip it.

TRBV3-1	TRBJ2-5	many	14	NA	TGTGCCAGCAGCCTCCCGGGGCTTCAAGAGACCCAGTACTTC	CASSLPGLQETQYF
TRBV7-6	TRBJ1-1	many	15	TRBD1	TGTGCCAGCAGTCCAGGGGGGACAGCGAACACTGAAGCTTTCTTT	CASSPGGTANTEAFF
TRBV20-1	TRBJ2-6	many	15	NA	TGCAGTGCTCTGGACAGAGCTTTAGGGGCCAACGTCCTGACTTTC	CSALDRALGANVLTF
TRBV5-1	TRBJ2-1	many	14	TRBD2	TGCGCCAGCGCGTCGGGACTAGCGACGAATGAGCAGTTCTTC	CASASGLATNEQFF
TRBV5-6	TRBJ1-6	few	15	TRBD1	TGTGCCAGCAGCTATAGACAGGGCTTTAATTCACCCCTCCACTTT	CASSYRQGFNSPLHF
TRBV7-2	TRBJ2-7	many	16	NA	TGTGCCAGCAGCTACCGGGGGGCTCTGAGCTCCTACGAGCAGTACTTC	CASSYRGALSSYEQYF
TRBV13	TRBJ2-1	many	14	NA	TGTGCCAGCAGCTTAGTACAGGGTGAAGGTGAGCAGTTCTTC	CASSLVQGEGEQFF
TRBV20-1	TRBJ1-1	many	12	NA	TGCAGTGCACGGCCTTGGGGGACTGAAGCTTTCTTT	CSARPWGTEAFF
TRBV2	TRBJ2-7	NA	14	NA	TGTGCCAGCAGTAAGAAGGGGGTGTCCTACGAGCAGTACTTC	CASSKKGVSYEQYF
TRBV12-3/TRBV12-4	TRBJ1-3	NA	15	NA	TGTGCCAGCAGTTGGGCGGATTTGGCTGGAAACACCATATATTTT	CASSWADLAGNTIYF
TRBV20-1	TRBJ2-7	few	16	TRBD2	TGCAGTGCTAGAACGTCGATAGCGGGGGACTCCTACGAGCAGTACTTC	CSARTSIAGDSYEQYF
TRBV12-3/TRBV12-4	TRBJ1-2	many	13	NA	TGTGCCAGCAGTTTTGCGGACAACTATGGCTACACCTTC	CASSFADNYGYTF
TRBV15	TRBJ2-4	many	15	NA	TGTGCCACCAGCCGTGCTGGGGTAGCCAAAAACATTCAGTACTTC	CATSRAGVAKNIQYF
TRBV3-1	TRBJ2-1	many	14	NA	TGTGCCAGCAGCCTACTCGCCGGGGGATTTGTAGAGTTCTTC	CASSLLAGGFVEFF
TRBV4-1	TRBJ2-5	NA	12	NA	TGCGCCAGCAGCCACGGCGAGGGGACCCAGTACTTC	CASSHGEGTQYF
TRBV11-2	TRBJ2-2	many	13	NA	TGTGCCAGCAGCTTATGGGCCCAGATGGAGCTGTTTTTT	CASSLWAQMELFF
TRBV20-1	TRBJ1-2	few	14	NA	TGCAGTGCTAGAGATCCGACAGCCCTCTATGGCTACACCTTC	CSARDPTALYGYTF
TRBV3-1	TRBJ1-4	many	15	NA	TGTGCCAGCAGCCGTTTGGACGGGGTGGATGAAAAACTGTTTTTT	CASSRLDGVDEKLFF
TRBV12-3/TRBV12-4	TRBJ1-6	many	14	NA	TGTGCCAGCAGTTCGCCGGGCAGGGCTTCACCCCTCCACTTT	CASSSPGRASPLHF
TRBV20-1	TRBJ1-5	many	15	NA	TGCAGTGCTAGAGATATAGAGCGAATCAATCAGCCCCAGCATTTT	CSARDIERINQPQHF
TRBV7-9	TRBJ2-5	many	14	NA	TGTGCCAGCAGTCCAGGGCAGTCTGTGGAGACCCAGTACTTC	CASSPGQSVETQYF
TRBV5-1	TRBJ1-4	many	14	NA	TGCGCCAGCAGCTTAGGGTTGACTAATGAAAAACTGTTTTTT	CASSLGLTNEKLFF
TRBV20-1	TRBJ1-2	many	13	NA	TGCAGTGCTAGAGTCCGGGACGGCTATGGCTACACCTTC	CSARVRDGYGYTF
TRBV7-2	TRBJ2-6	many	17	NA	TGTGCCAGCAGCTTTGGCTTGACGTCTTCTGGGGCCAACGTCCTGACTTTC	CASSFGLTSSGANVLTF
TRBV5-1	TRBJ2-5	few	16	NA	TGCGCCAGCAGCCCGGGACCTACCACCCTCCAAGAGACCCAGTACTTC	CASSPGPTTLQETQYF
TRBV5-1	TRBJ2-7	few	14	TRBD1	TGCGCCAGCAGCTCTGGACAGGCAATTTACGAGCAGTACTTC	CASSSGQAIYEQYF
TRBV12-3/TRBV12-4	TRBJ2-1	many	13	NA	TGTGCCAGCAGCTTGGGTTTTCAAAATGAGCAGTTCTTC	CASSLGFQNEQFF
TRBV10-3	TRBJ2-7	many	17	NA	TGTGCCATCAGTTCCCCTCGGTGGGGGGCCCTCTCCTACGAGCAGTACTTC	CAISSPRWGALSYEQYF
TRBV12-3/TRBV12-4	TRBJ2-2	many	16	NA	TGTGCCAGCAGTCTAGGGACGGCCGCGAACACCGGGGAGCTGTTTTTT	CASSLGTAANTGELFF
TRBV20-1	TRBJ1-2	many	11	NA	TGCAGTGCTATTGAAGACCGGGGCTACACCTTC	CSAIEDRGYTF
TRBV4-1	TRBJ1-5	NA	15	NA	TGCGCCAGCAGCTCGGGTGGGCAGCCAAATCAGCCCCAGCATTTT	CASSSGGQPNQPQHF
TRBV6-2/TRBV6-3	TRBJ2-7	many	14	TRBD1	TGTGCCAGCAGTCGTCCCCGGGACAGCTACGAGCAGTACTTC	CASSRPRDSYEQYF
TRBV12-3/TRBV12-4	TRBJ2-1	many	15	TRBD1	TGTGCCAGCAGTTGGGGGACAGGGGCCTACAATGAGCAGTTCTTC	CASSWGTGAYNEQFF
TRBV7-3	TRBJ2-7	NA	12	NA	TGTGCCAGCAGCTTCGCCCCGTGGGAGCAGTACTTC	CASSFAPWEQYF
TRBV5-1	TRBJ2-5	many	14	NA	TGCGCCAGCAGCTTCAACTACCGCCCGGAGACCCAGTACTTC	CASSFNYRPETQYF
TRBV5-1	TRBJ1-5	many	15	TRBD1	TGCGCCAGCAGCCCGGCGGGACAGGGGAATCAGCCCCAGCATTTT	CASSPAGQGNQPQHF